This T cell receptor beta chain was sequenced in a study of blood T cell repertoires in COVID-19 (TCRdb year 2020). Background on the whole study: Samples covering the acute and convalescent phases of COVID-19 were provided by collaborators in the United States, Italy and Spain. The sample metadata nearly always contained a de-identified subject ID, COVID-19 status, age in years and sex. Where available, HLA class I and class II types were obtained from metadata supplied by the sample provider rather than from assay-based typing. Deeply sampled blood TCRbeta repertoires from subjects exposed to, actively infected with, or recovered from COVID-19 were included in the dataset. The material from the prospective study consisted of cDNA or gDNA derived from T cells, B-cell-depleted T cells, or PBMCs. A freely available public database, intended as a resource for researchers studying the immune response to SARS-CoV-2, is where the repertoires were released. Samples were obtained from the ongoing ImmuneRACE study (first 160 participants) and from about 1,300 subjects provided by 6 global collaborators. Results the study describes overall, beyond this receptor: The quantity of clinical and demographic metadata differed by source and by participant and was supplied without curation.

Worth noting for this clone: It lacks a known antigen. Nothing much larger sits one base from this clone, and base qualities are not available.

Whole blood was collected in K2EDTA tubes by collaborating institutions according to the institutions' own protocols. For TCRbeta analysis, collaborator samples were shipped as frozen whole blood, as isolated PBMCs, or as DNA extracted from either sample type. TCRbeta CDR3 regions were amplified from genomic DNA using the immunoSEQ Assay, a bias-controlled multiplex PCR. In the original analysis: Nucleated cell counts per sample were estimated from amplification of reference gene primers within the assay. To quantify the absolute abundance of each unique TCRbeta CDR3 rearrangement, sequence reads were collapsed and filtered. Productive Simpson clonality was computed per sample as the square root of Simpson's diversity index over productive rearrangements. This immuneACCESS table, as held by TCRdb, lists in-frame sequences with V and J called but not all clones. Of the missing ones, under half trace to an unresolved V gene in checked studies; the others have no known cause. D and trimming were read from the DNA, whereas the V and J calls and clone size are those reported in that table. This sample lists 75,000 to 90,000 clones; around nine tenths were detected once. The top ten clonotypes cover about 6% of the sample.

In the germline V gene (reference sequence), CDR1 corresponds to LGHDT and CDR2 to YNNKEL. The CDR3 contains 22 residues, cysteine and phenylalanine counted. The read is trimmed to its CDR3 DNA, 66 bases read in frame from base 1. Trimming at the junction amounts to 5 bases on V and 0 bases on J, and the germline ends lie 34 bases apart. The chain joins TRBV3-1 (or the pseudogene TRBV3-2) to TRBJ1-2, with a weak D call of TRBD1 (5 bases match). The TCR originated in a human donor in a cohort sampled during active COVID-19. Input material: peripheral blood. The DNA sequence follows: TGTGCCAGCAGCGCCGGGTGCCAAGGGGAAGCCGCAGTGGTCCCAACTAACTATGGCTACACCTTC. It codes for CASSAGCQGEAAVVPTNYGYTF.